This T cell receptor beta chain was retrieved from a study of Ad26.COV2.S vaccination and SARS-CoV-2 variants. Study results and caveats: Vaccine recipients and placebo recipients showed similar non-spike TCR breadth. The TCR-based breadth and depth measures might underestimate overall T cell responses. Vaccine recipients showed a spike-specific TCR breadth that was higher than in placebo recipients.

Some clones are missing from TCRdb's copy, which holds only in-frame ones; the method was immunoSEQ multiplex PCR. This table has about 180,000 clones, 87% appearing once. Germline CDR1 and CDR2: SEHNR and FQNEAQ (reference sequence). The CDR3 sequence is 19 residues long. About this clone itself: Its antigen remains unidentified. Relative to the germline gene, one junction end is altered; a read error may explain this.

This receptor was obtained from a human donor who had recovered from COVID-19. Sequences were derived from peripheral blood, sampled after recovery from COVID-19. The chain recombines TRBV7-9 with TRBJ2-7; 16 nucleotides agree with TRBD2. This chain's CDR3 is CASSIATGTSGRALYEQYF. DNA of the CDR3: TGTGCCAGCAGCATAGCAACCGGGACTAGCGGGAGGGCCCTCTACGAGCAGTACTTC.